This entry lists 23 T cell receptor beta chains sequenced from one sample in a study of radiotherapy plus CTLA-4 blockade in lung cancer. Method: immunoSEQ multiplex PCR; TCRdb's copy keeps in-frame clones and lacks some. The sample lists approximately 94,000 clones, approximately 80% seen once, with 25% in the top ten. The sequences come from peripheral blood, collected from a patient treated with radiotherapy plus ipilimumab. The receptors come from a human donor with non-small cell lung cancer that progressed on radiotherapy plus ipilimumab.

The V call is TRBV2, the J call TRBJ1-2, with a possible D match to TRBD1 (5 bases). Germline assignment: CDR1 SNHLY and CDR2 FYNNEI. V shed 6 bases and J shed 2 bases, with 10 bases lying between them. CDR3 length: 13 amino acids. The CDR3 DNA is TGTGCCAGCAGGCTGGGGACGAACTATGGCTACACCTTC. Amino acid sequence: CASRLGTNYGYTF.

The chain links TRBV11-2 to TRBJ2-7; no clear D. Trimming took 5 bases from V and 3 from J, leaving 14 bases between them. The CDR3 spans 14 residues. CDR1 is SGHAT, CDR2 FQNNGV, per germline. The CDR3 region has the DNA TGTGCCAGCAGCCTTGACAACTATGACTACGAGCAGTACTTC. Translating it yields CASSLDNYDYEQYF.

The rearrangement uses TRBV14 and TRBJ2-7; 9 positions match TRBD2. CDR3 size: 17 residues. V shed 0 bases and J 2 bases; nucleotides not matched to a gene: 8. The germline CDR1 and CDR2 sequences are SGHDN and FVKESK. In DNA, the CDR3 is TGTGCCAGCAGCCAAGAACGGCTTAGCGGGGGAGCCTACGAGCAGTACTTC. Translating it yields CASSQERLSGGAYEQYF.

V and J are TRBV30 and TRBJ1-1, with a possible D match to TRBD1 (5 bases). CDR3 size: 14 residues. CDR1 is GTSNPN and CDR2 is SVGIG in the germline V gene (reference sequence). Trimming removed 0 bases from V and 5 bases from J, with 13 bases in between. The CDR3 sequence: CAWSVLRVETEAFF. CDR3 nucleotides: TGTGCCTGGAGTGTACTCAGGGTGGAGACTGAAGCTTTCTTT.

The genes are TRBV4-1 and TRBJ2-2; D may be TRBD1 (6 bases). The CDR3 runs to 15 residues. The germline CDR1 and CDR2 sequences are MGHRA and YSYEKL. Trimming took 1 base from V and 7 from J, leaving 13 bases between them. The CDR3 region has the DNA TGCGCCAGCAGCCAAGTTCTGGGGGCGGGCGGGGAGCTGTTTTTT. Protein: CASSQVLGAGGELFF.

The CDR3 loop is CASSHSGGAGQYF. The DNA for the CDR3 is TGCGCCAGCAGTCACTCAGGGGGCGCGGGGCAGTACTTC. The chain joins TRBV23-1 to TRBJ2-7, with 8 bases aligning to TRBD1. TRBV23-1 is labeled an ORF, and its function is uncertain. The CDR3 has 13 amino acids. The J segment lost 9 bases and the V segment lost 3 bases, leaving 7 bases of the junction unmatched.

V and J are TRBV7-9 and TRBJ2-1, with a weak D call TRBD1 (5 bases). V was trimmed by 5 bases and J by 0 bases, leaving 14 bases between them. CDR1 is SEHNR and CDR2 is FQNEAQ in the germline V gene (reference sequence). The CDR3 runs 16 residues. The DNA for the CDR3 is TGTGCCAGCAGCCATGGGGCGGACCGCTCCTACAATGAGCAGTTCTTC. Translating gives CASSHGADRSYNEQFF.

The chain uses TRBV7-9 and TRBJ2-3; D might be TRBD2 (5 bases). Germline assignment: CDR1 SEHNR and CDR2 FQNEAQ (reference sequence). CDR3 length: 15 residues. Trimming stripped 2 bases from V and 1 base from J, with 10 bases between. In DNA, the CDR3 is TGTGCCAGCAGCTTATCTCGGGGAGGCACAGATACGCAGTATTTT. Translation gives CASSLSRGGTDTQYF.

The chain joins TRBV6-5 to TRBJ2-7, with 8 bases fitting TRBD2. CDR3 length: 15 amino acids. The V gene end was trimmed by 3 bases and the J gene end by 2 bases; junction bases not matched to a gene: 6. Germline V gene lookup returns CDR1 MNHEY and CDR2 SVGAGI. CDR3 sequence reads: CASSYGSGATYEQYF. In DNA form, the CDR3 reads TGTGCCAGCAGTTATGGTAGCGGGGCTACCTACGAGCAGTACTTC.

In this sample, this clone turned up once. The chain joins TRBV7-9 to TRBJ2-2; TRBD1 agrees at 8 bases. This CDR3 has 15 residues. Germline assignment: CDR1 SEHNR and CDR2 FQNEAQ (reference sequence). V lost 5 bases and J lost 4; bases outside the gene matches: 6. The CDR3 loop reads CASSRGQGLTGELFF. The CDR3 DNA reads as TGTGCCAGCAGCAGAGGACAGGGTCTCACCGGGGAGCTGTTTTTT.

This clone is medium-sized. The chain employs TRBV5-1 and TRBJ2-7; 9 bases are a match to TRBD2. V was pared by 4 bases and J by 9 bases, with 14 bases of the junction left unmatched. The CDR3 has 15 residues. The germline gives CDR1 SGHRS, CDR2 YFSETQ. The CDR3 is CASSIPGLAGVRQYV. In nucleotides, the CDR3 is TGCGCCAGCAGCATACCGGGACTAGCCGGGGTCCGGCAGTACGTC.

This sequence joins TRBV25-1 and TRBJ2-7; TRBD2 matches at 7 bases. Germline V lookup: CDR1 MGHDK, CDR2 SYGVNS. Trimming cost V 4 bases and J 4 bases; bases outside gene matches: 1. This CDR3 region has 12 residues. The CDR3 region is CASSAGGYEQYF. The CDR3 coding sequence is TGTGCCAGCAGTGCCGGGGGGTACGAGCAGTACTTC.

The chain has TRBV11-2 and TRBJ2-2, with TRBD2 matching 8 bases. CDR1 and CDR2 from the germline V gene are SGHAT and FQNNGV. The V gene end was trimmed by 0 bases and the J gene end by 1 base; junction bases not matched to a gene: 4. The CDR3 contains 17 residues. The CDR3 nucleotides are TGTGCCAGCAGCTTAGACGGGAGGGCCTGGAACACCGGGGAGCTGTTTTTT. Translating gives CASSLDGRAWNTGELFF.

The rearrangement uses TRBV5-6 and TRBJ1-2; TRBD1 matches 7 bases. Germline assignment: CDR1 SGHDT and CDR2 YYEEEE. With 3 bases clipped from V and 7 bases from J, the junction kept 12 bases outside the gene matches. This CDR3 is 15 amino acids long. The CDR3 here is CASSSRGQIDGGYTF. DNA of the CDR3: TGTGCCAGCAGCTCTCGGGGACAGATCGATGGTGGCTACACCTTC.

This chain links TRBV29-1 with TRBJ1-2, with D possibly being TRBD1 (5 bases). The CDR3 runs 15 residues. V lost 5 bases and J 5 bases, leaving 21 bases between the germline ends. CDR1 is SQVTM, CDR2 ANQGSEA, per germline. CDR3 region: CSVSHRLTLEYGYTF. In nucleotides, the CDR3 is TGCAGCGTTTCGCACAGGCTAACGCTGGAGTATGGCTACACCTTC.

The chain is built from TRBV11-3 and TRBJ2-7; D uncertain. This CDR3 contains 15 residues. V was cut by 6 bases and J by 0 bases, with 15 bases left in between. In germline, CDR1 is SGHNT, CDR2 YENEEA. CDR3 residues: CASSSMGFSSYEQYV. The DNA for the CDR3 is TGTGCCAGCAGTTCGATGGGCTTCAGCTCCTACGAGCAGTACGTC.

The rearrangement links TRBV9 to TRBJ2-6; D is undetermined. The CDR3 covers 14 residues. V lost 3 bases and J 6 bases, leaving 10 bases between the germline ends. Looked up from germline, CDR1 is SGDLS and CDR2 is YYNGEE. The CDR3 DNA follows: TGTGCCAGCAGCGAACAATTAGCGGCCAACGTCCTGACTTTC. This sequence encodes CASSEQLAANVLTF.

This clone is categorized as medium-sized. The rearrangement links TRBV7-9 to TRBJ2-7; weak D call: TRBD1 (6 bases). V lost 10 bases and J 2 bases, leaving 18 bases between the germline ends. The CDR3 loop spans 14 amino acids. From germline, CDR1 is SEHNR and CDR2 FQNEAQ (reference sequence). The CDR3 nucleotides are TGTGCCACCTCAAAAACAGGGAATACCTACGAGCAGTACTTC. As protein: CATSKTGNTYEQYF.

The genes are TRBV5-1 and TRBJ2-5; D gene ambiguous. CDR1 SGHRS and CDR2 YFSETQ come from the germline V gene. Trimming took 0 bases from V and 4 from J, leaving 16 bases between them. The CDR3 spans 16 residues. CDR3 nucleotide sequence: TGCGCCAGCAGCTTGGGGGCCGGTGGGATTTCAGAGACCCAGTACTTC. It codes for CASSLGAGGISETQYF.

J is TRBJ2-7 and V is TRBV19; 9 bases match TRBD2. V dropped 3 bases and J dropped 5; count of bases not matched to a gene: 11. The CDR3 has 16 amino acids. Germline assignment: CDR1 LNHDA and CDR2 SQIVND (reference sequence). CDR3: CASSMDGSGRGNEQYF. CDR3 nucleotide sequence: TGTGCCAGTAGTATGGACGGTAGCGGGAGAGGAAACGAGCAGTACTTC. The full variable domain, with the rest looked up from reference TRBV19 and TRBJ2-7, is DGGITQSPKYLFRKEGQNVTLSCEQNLNHDAMYWYRQDPGQGLRLIYYSQIVNDFQKGDIAEGYSVSREKKESFPLTVTSAQKNPTAFYLCASSMDGSGRGNEQYFGPGTRLTVT.

The V call is TRBV7-6, the J call TRBJ2-6; TRBD1 might be the D (6 bases). Germline-derived CDR1 and CDR2 are SGHVS and FNYEAQ. V lost 1 base and J lost 4, with 17 bases in between. This CDR3 is 18 amino acids long. The CDR3 sequence is CASSLVPFTGSGANVLTF. The CDR3, as DNA: TGTGCCAGCAGCTTAGTCCCTTTTACAGGGTCAGGGGCCAACGTCCTGACTTTC. Supplemented by reference TRBV7-6 and TRBJ2-6, the full variable domain reads GAGVSQSPRYKVTKRGQDVALRCDPISGHVSLYWYRQALGQGPEFLTYFNYEAQQDKSGLPNDRFSAERPEGSISTLTIQRTEQRDSAMYRCASSLVPFTGSGANVLTFGAGSRLTVL.

CDR3 DNA sequence: TGTGCCACCAGCAGAGATAAAAGCGGGAGTCGGATCAATGAGCAGTTCTTC. Translated, it gives CATSRDKSGSRINEQFF. V gene TRBV15 combines with J gene TRBJ2-1, with TRBD2 matching 8 bases. The V segment lost 0 bases and the J segment 6 bases; nucleotides outside the gene matches: 10. CDR1 is LNHNV, CDR2 YYDKDF, per germline (reference sequence). The CDR3 loop spans 17 amino acids.

The chain couples TRBV9 to TRBJ2-3; 12 nucleotides line up with TRBD2. V was pared by 0 bases and J by 4 bases, with 3 bases of the junction left unmatched. Germline CDR1 is SGDLS and CDR2 is YYNGEE. The CDR3 totals 16 residues. The CDR3 sequence: CASSVGLAGGPDTQYF. In DNA, the CDR3 is TGTGCCAGCAGCGTAGGGCTAGCGGGAGGGCCAGATACGCAGTATTTT. Full variable domain (rest looked up from reference TRBV9 and TRBJ2-3): DSGVTQTPKHLITATGQRVTLRCSPRSGDLSVYWYQQSLDQGLQFLIQYYNGEERAKGNILERFSAQQFPDLHSELNLSSLELGDSALYFCASSVGLAGGPDTQYFGPGTRLTVL.